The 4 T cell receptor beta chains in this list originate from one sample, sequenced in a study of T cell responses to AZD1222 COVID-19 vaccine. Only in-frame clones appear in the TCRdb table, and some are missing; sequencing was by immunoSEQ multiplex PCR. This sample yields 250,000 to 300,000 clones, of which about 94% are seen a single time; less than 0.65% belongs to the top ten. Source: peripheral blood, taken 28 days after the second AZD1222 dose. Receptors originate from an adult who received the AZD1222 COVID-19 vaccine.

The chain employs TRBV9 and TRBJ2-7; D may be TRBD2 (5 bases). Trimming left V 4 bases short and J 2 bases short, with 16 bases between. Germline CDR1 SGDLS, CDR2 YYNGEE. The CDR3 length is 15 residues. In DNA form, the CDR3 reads TGTGCCAGCAGCCCTCACCTTGGAGGACCCTACGAGCAGTACTTC. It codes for CASSPHLGGPYEQYF.

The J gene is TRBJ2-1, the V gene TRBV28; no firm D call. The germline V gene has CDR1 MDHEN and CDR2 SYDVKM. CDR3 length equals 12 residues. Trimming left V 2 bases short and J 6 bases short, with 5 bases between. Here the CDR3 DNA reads TGTGCCAGCAGTTTAAAGGTCAATGAGCAGTTCTTC. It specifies CASSLKVNEQFF.

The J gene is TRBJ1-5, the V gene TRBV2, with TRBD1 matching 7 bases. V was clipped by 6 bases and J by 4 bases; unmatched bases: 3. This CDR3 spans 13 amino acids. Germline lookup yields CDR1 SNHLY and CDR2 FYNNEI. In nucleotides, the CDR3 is TGTGCCAGCAGATTGGACAGGAATCAGCCCCAGCATTTT. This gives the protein CASRLDRNQPQHF.

The CDR3 spells CASSILAGGGNEQFF. DNA of the CDR3: TGTGCCAGTAGTATACTAGCGGGAGGTGGCAATGAGCAGTTCTTC. The genes are TRBV19 and TRBJ2-1, with 11 bases matching TRBD2. Per the germline V gene, CDR1 is LNHDA and CDR2 is SQIVND (reference sequence). This CDR3 region has 15 residues. V shed 2 bases, J shed 6 bases, and the junction held 3 bases outside the gene matches.